The source of this TCR beta chain is a study of blood T cell repertoires in COVID-19. The method was immunoSEQ multiplex PCR; TCRdb's version includes in-frame clones alone and lacks a portion of them. The table has approximately 13,000 clones, around 71% seen once; the top ten hold around 6%. From germline, CDR1 is MDHEN and CDR2 SYDVKM. J was trimmed by 0 bases and V by 2 bases; bases with no gene match: 7. The CDR3 sequence is 17 residues long. Sequencing input: peripheral blood. The chain recombines TRBV28 with TRBJ2-3; 8 positions agree with TRBD2. The sequence came from a man aged 55 to 70 with COVID-19, enrolled during active disease. Here the CDR3 DNA reads TGTGCCAGCAGTTTAGGGCCGGGACTAGGGAGCACAGATACGCAGTATTTT. Translating it yields CASSLGPGLGSTDTQYF.